This T cell receptor (beta chain) was captured by sequencing in a study of shared clonotypes between healthy human individuals (dated by TCRdb to the early 2020s). For context, the study as a whole: A couple of women and three men aged 18 to 49 years were included in the cohort. Leukapheresis yielded between about 0.9 and 9.5 billion PBMCs per donor. Blood TCR repertoires of five healthy adults were deeply sequenced to estimate repertoire size and the extent of clonotype sharing between individuals. To increase sequencing depth and limit assay-specific biases, TCR repertoire library preparation and sequencing were carried out by different laboratories using diverse techniques. For each donor, CD4 naive and CD4 memory were each run on three plates, CD8 naive on two plates, and CD8 memory on one plate. Broader findings and caveats from the paper: Sharing across four donors was observed for around 5% of naive CD4, 3% to 3.5% of naive CD8, over 2% of memory CD4, and over 0.3% of memory CD8 clonotypes. Larger estimated clonotype richness was generally found for naive subsets than for memory subsets. Clonotypes shared by all four sorted-subset donors showed higher generation probabilities than non-shared clonotypes. Sampling was restricted to blood, and TCR repertoires in tissues likely differ from the TCR repertoires found in blood. The genetic and exposure-history diversity represented was limited by the small number of donors. Pairwise subsampling led to the expectation that sequencing depth would affect the degree of clonotype sharing among donors. Even with the large sequencing depth, rarefaction of the sorted-subset datasets indicated that sequencing was incomplete.

CDR1 and CDR2 (MNHNS, SASEGT) derive from the germline V gene. The CDR3 holds 13 amino acids from the cysteine to the phenylalanine. Left in the record is the CDR3 DNA by itself, 39 bases read in frame from the first base. V is reduced by 7 bases and J by 4 bases, leaving a spacing of 13 bases between them. The donors were healthy, HIV-negative adults who had no recently reported acute infections or vaccinations. Every donor was a Caucasian adult residing in Nashville, Tennessee, USA. CD4+ T cells were enriched by magnetic negative selection, after which naive cells were positively selected on CD45RA and the negative fraction was taken as the memory subset. After blood collection by leukapheresis, PBMCs were isolated using Ficoll-Histopaque density gradient centrifugation and then cryopreserved in the vapor phase of liquid nitrogen. Purity and quantity of every magnetically sorted T cell population were checked by analytical flow cytometry. From each sorted fraction, genomic DNA was isolated and quantified by UV absorbance on a Nanodrop 2000c.

Using the deep immunoSEQ assay, multiplex PCR amplified TCR CDR3 regions from genomic DNA. Extracted genomic DNA from each cell subset was distributed evenly across all wells of several immunoSEQ 96-well plates, and each plate was treated as a replicate. For sorted subsets, around 200 ng genomic DNA, equal to 30,000 or so T cell genomes, was loaded into each replicate PCR. Purified libraries were quantified with a Qubit 3.0 fluorometer, sized on a Bioanalyzer 2100, and re-quantified with the KAPA Library Quantification kit. Each immunoSEQ 96-well plate was sequenced on its own single-read 150-cycle Illumina NextSeq 550 flow cell. In the original analysis: Because the immunoSEQ output included only junctional sequences and no quality scores, the filtering could not be the same as the filtering used for full-length reads. To assign V/J genes and CDR3, sequences were annotated against IMGT germline references using PyIR, a Python wrapper for IgBLAST v1.9. Any read was removed if the V/J assignment was weak (E-value above 1e-6), the CDR3 was missing, or the read contained stop codons, out-of-frame junctions, or ambiguous translated residues. V3J clonotypes were defined as sequences sharing an identical inferred V gene, J gene, and CDR3 amino acid sequence. The percentage overlap between two repertoires was calculated by dividing the number of shared unique clonotypes by the size of the smaller repertoire. Repertoire richness was assessed with RTK rarefaction, the Chao1 estimator, and Recon v2.1 estimates of unobserved clonotypes. OLGA was used to compute generation probabilities for all TCRbeta clonotypes that the gDNA method yielded from several donors. In TCRdb, the immuneACCESS table is reduced to in-frame sequences with V and J assigned. These tables do not hold every clone; where another copy was compared, an unresolved V gene accounts for under half, and the others remain unexplained. The V and J calls and the clone size are those of that table, but D and trimming were determined from the DNA. The sample table lists some 2.1 million clones, approximately 95% of them with a count of one. The biggest ten clones account for 0.13% of the sample.

Remarks on this clone: Its antigen is currently not known. It has no much larger one-base neighbor in the sample; base qualities were not kept.

The source material was naive CD4+ T cells sorted from blood. Taken with the paper, the label for cell subset or site translates to: CD45RA+ positively selected. Recombination linked TRBV6-1 to TRBJ1-2; TRBD1 is perhaps the D gene, given 5 matching bases. This TCR was sampled from a man younger than 30 in good health. The DNA is TGTGCCAGCAAGCTAGGGGAGGGCTATGGCTACACCTTC. It translates to CASKLGEGYGYTF.